The entry below describes one T cell receptor beta chain. Its target is unknown. The assay was immunoSEQ multiplex PCR, and TCRdb's table has in-frame clones only and misses some. Of approximately 140,000 clones detected, approximately 94% appear once; the ten largest clones hold 1.5% to 2%. This CDR3 is 12 amino acids long. CDR1 and CDR2 from the germline V gene are MDHEN and SYDVKM. Trimming removed 10 bases from V and 3 bases from J, with 12 bases in between. This sample was taken from a study of T cell responses to AZD1222 COVID-19 vaccine. General study points: Spike-wide vaccine-associated CD4 TCRs dominated at 160-218 and 743-854.

This TCR was sampled from an adult in good health. Sequencing was performed on peripheral blood, taken on day 0 of AZD1222 vaccination. The genes are TRBV28 and TRBJ2-5; no definite D call. The CDR3 DNA is TGTGCCACCTCTCGACGTAAAGAGACCCAGTACTTC. Protein sequence: CATSRRKETQYF.